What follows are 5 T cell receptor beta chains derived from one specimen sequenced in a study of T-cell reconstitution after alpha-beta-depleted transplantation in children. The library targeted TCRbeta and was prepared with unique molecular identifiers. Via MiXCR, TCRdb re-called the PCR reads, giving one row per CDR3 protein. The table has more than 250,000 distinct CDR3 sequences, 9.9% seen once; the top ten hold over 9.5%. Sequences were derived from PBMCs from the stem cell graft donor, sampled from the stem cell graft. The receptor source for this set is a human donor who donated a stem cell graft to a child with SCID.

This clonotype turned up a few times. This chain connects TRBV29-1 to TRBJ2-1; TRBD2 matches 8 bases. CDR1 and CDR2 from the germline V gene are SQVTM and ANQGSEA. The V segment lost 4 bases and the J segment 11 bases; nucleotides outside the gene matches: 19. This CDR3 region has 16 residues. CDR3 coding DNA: TGCAGCGTTGGCCCGGGAGGGACGCTCGGAGTTTCAAAGCAGTTCTTC. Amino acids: CSVGPGGTLGVSKQFF.

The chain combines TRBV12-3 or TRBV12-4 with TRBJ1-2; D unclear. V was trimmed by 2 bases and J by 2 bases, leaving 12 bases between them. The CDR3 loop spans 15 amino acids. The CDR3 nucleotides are TGTGCCAGCAGTTTAAGGTGGGGAACCAACTATGGCTACACCTTC. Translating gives CASSLRWGTNYGYTF.

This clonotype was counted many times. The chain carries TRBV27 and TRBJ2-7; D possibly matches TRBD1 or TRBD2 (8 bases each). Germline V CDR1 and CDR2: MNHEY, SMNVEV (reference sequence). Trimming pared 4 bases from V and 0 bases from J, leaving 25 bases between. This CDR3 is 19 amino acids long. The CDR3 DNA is TGTGCCAGCAGTTCCGCCCGACAGGGGCCTAGCGGGTACTCCTACGAGCAGTACTTC. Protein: CASSSARQGPSGYSYEQYF.

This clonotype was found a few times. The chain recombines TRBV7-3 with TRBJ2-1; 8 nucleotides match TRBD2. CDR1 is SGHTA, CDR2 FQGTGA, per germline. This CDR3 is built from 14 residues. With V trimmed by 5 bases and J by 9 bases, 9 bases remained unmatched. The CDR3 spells CASSPGGVSGEQFF. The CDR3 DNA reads TGTGCCAGCAGCCCCGGGGGGGTATCTGGTGAGCAGTTCTTC.

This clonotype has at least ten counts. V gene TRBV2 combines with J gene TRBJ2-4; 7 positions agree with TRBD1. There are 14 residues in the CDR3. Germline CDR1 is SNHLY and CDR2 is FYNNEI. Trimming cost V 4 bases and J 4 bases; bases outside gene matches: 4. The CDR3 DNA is TGTGCCAGCAGTGGGGACAGAGAGAAAAACATTCAGTACTTC. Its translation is CASSGDREKNIQYF.